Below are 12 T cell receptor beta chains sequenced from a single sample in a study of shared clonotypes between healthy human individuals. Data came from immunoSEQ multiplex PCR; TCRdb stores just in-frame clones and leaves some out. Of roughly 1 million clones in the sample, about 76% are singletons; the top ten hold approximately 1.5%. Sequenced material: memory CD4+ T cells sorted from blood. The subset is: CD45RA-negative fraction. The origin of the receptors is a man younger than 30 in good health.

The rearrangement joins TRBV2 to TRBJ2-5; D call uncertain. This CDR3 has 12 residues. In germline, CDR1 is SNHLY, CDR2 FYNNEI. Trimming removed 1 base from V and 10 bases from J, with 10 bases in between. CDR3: CASSEDLGIQYF. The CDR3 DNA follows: TGTGCCAGCAGTGAAGACCTAGGGATCCAGTACTTC.

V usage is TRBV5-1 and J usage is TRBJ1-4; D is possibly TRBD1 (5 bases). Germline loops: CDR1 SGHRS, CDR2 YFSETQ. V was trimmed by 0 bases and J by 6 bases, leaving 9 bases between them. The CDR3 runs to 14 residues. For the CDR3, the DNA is TGCGCCAGCAGCTTGGCTCCGGGGGATGAAAAACTGTTTTTT. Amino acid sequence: CASSLAPGDEKLFF.

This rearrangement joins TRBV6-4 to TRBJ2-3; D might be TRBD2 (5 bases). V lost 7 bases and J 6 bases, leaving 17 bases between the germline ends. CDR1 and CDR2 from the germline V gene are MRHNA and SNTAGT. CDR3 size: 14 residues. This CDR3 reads CASTPYLGGDTQYF. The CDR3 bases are TGTGCCAGCACACCATACCTTGGCGGGGATACGCAGTATTTT.

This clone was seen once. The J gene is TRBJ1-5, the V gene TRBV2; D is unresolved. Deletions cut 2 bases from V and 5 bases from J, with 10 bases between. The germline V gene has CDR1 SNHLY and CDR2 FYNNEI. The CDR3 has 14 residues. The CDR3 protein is CASSESSVDQPQHF. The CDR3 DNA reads TGTGCCAGCAGTGAAAGTTCGGTCGATCAGCCCCAGCATTTT.

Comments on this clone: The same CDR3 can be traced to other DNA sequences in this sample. CDR3 sequence: CASGRGNEQFF. CDR3 DNA: TGTGCCAGCGGCCGCGGCAATGAGCAGTTCTTC. The rearrangement joins TRBV2 to TRBJ2-1; D not resolved. The CDR3 contains 11 residues. Trimming took off 8 bases at V and 6 bases at J, with 8 bases between the two ends. Germline-derived CDR1 and CDR2 are SNHLY and FYNNEI. The full variable domain, in which reference TRBV2 and TRBJ2-1 provide the parts outside the CDR3, is EPEVTQTPSHQVTQMGQEVILRCVPISNHLYFYWYRQILGQKVEFLVSFYNNEISEKSEIFDDQFSVERPDGSNFTLKIRSTKLEDSAMYFCASGRGNEQFFGPGTRLTVL.

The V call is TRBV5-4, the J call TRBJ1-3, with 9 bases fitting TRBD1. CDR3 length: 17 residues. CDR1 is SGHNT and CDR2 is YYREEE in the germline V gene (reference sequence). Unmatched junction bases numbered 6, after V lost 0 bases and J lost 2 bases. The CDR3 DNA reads TGTGCCAGCAGCTTGGCTACCGACAGGGGGACTGGAAACACCATATATTTT. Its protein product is CASSLATDRGTGNTIYF.

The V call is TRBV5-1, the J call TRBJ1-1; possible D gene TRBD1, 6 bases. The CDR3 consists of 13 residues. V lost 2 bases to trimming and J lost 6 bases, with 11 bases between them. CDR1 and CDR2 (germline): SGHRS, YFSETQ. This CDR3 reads CASSLVQGAEAFF. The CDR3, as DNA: TGCGCCAGCAGCTTAGTACAGGGCGCTGAAGCTTTCTTT.

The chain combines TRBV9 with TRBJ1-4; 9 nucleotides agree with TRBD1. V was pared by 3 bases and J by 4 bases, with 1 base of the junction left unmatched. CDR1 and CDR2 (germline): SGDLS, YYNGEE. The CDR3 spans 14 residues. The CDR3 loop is CASSGQGGNEKLFF. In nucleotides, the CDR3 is TGTGCCAGCAGCGGACAGGGGGGTAATGAAAAACTGTTTTTT.

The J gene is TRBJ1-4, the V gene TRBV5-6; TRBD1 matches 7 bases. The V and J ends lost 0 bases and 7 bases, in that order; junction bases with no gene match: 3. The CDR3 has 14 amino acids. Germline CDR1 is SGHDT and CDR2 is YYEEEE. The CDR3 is CASSLGRQGEKLFF. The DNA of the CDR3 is TGTGCCAGCAGCTTGGGACGACAGGGTGAAAAACTGTTTTTT.

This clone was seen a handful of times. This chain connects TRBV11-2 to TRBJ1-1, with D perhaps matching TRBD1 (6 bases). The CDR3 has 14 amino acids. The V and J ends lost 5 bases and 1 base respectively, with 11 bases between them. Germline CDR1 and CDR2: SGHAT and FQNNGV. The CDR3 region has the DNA TGTGCCAGCAGCCATAAGGGACAGAACACTGAAGCTTTCTTT. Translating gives CASSHKGQNTEAFF.

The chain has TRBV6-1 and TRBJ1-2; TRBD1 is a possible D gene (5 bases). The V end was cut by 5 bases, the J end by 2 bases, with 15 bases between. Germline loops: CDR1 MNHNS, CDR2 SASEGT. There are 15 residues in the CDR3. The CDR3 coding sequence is TGTGCCAGCAGTACCTTCGGGGGTTGGAACTATGGCTACACCTTC. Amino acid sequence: CASSTFGGWNYGYTF.

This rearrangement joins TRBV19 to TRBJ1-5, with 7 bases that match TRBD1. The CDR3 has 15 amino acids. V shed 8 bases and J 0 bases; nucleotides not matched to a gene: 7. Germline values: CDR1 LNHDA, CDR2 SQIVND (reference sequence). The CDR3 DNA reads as TGTGCCAGTTGTGAGGGACAGCATAGCAATCAGCCCCAGCATTTT. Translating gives CASCEGQHSNQPQHF.